The 21 T cell receptor beta chains below come from one sample, sequenced in a study of human T cells and chemical hapten exposure. Time point indicated: pre-sensitization, week 0. Documented treatment: therapeutic diphenylcyclopropenone sensitization with weekly scalp DPC. TCRdb analysed the RACE reads with MiXCR anew, one entry per CDR3 protein. The data contain approximately 400,000 distinct CDR3 sequences, about 5.1% of them singletons. The material was whole blood, obtained in connection with sensitization to the hapten diphenylcyclopropenone (DPC). The receptors derive from a woman aged 50 to 60 with alopecia areata. Some clones in this sample may be carry-over from other donors' samples.

The table lists this clonotype with a few counts. The chain uses TRBV24-1 and TRBJ1-5; the D gene is possibly TRBD1 (5 bases). V gave up 5 bases and J gave up 0 bases, with 13 bases separating them. The germline CDR1 and CDR2 sequences are KGHDR and SFDVKD. The CDR3 loop spans 16 amino acids. The CDR3, as DNA: TGTGCCACCAGTGCTCTCGTCGGGACTAGCAATCAGCCCCAGCATTTT. Its translation is CATSALVGTSNQPQHF.

This rearrangement joins TRBV29-1 to TRBJ1-4; D unclear. This CDR3 has 15 amino acids. Germline V gene sequence: CDR1 SQVTM, CDR2 ANQGSEA. V was clipped by 6 bases and J by 0 bases, with 14 bases between them. This CDR3 reads CSVKPTRATNEKLFF. The CDR3 DNA sequence: TGCAGCGTCAAACCGACACGAGCAACTAATGAAAAACTGTTTTTT.

V usage is TRBV27 and J usage is TRBJ2-3; D unresolved. Germline V gives CDR1 MNHEY, CDR2 SMNVEV (reference sequence). The length of the CDR3 is 12 residues. V shed 4 bases and J shed 10 bases, with 12 bases lying between them. The chain's CDR3 is CASSSTHKAQYF. Written as DNA, the CDR3 is TGTGCCAGCAGTTCAACCCATAAAGCGCAGTATTTT.

This clonotype showed up just a few times. The chain uses TRBV11-3 and TRBJ2-2, with 7 bases lining up with TRBD2. In germline, CDR1 is SGHNT, CDR2 YENEEA. The CDR3 covers 17 residues. The ends lost 1 base at V and 5 bases at J; junction bases unmatched: 10. DNA for the CDR3: TGTGCCAGCAGCTTAGGAACCAGGGCGGGAGAGACCGGGGAGCTGTTTTTT. Translating gives CASSLGTRAGETGELFF.

V is TRBV29-1 and J is TRBJ1-1; perhaps TRBD1 as D (5 bases). With 6 bases removed from V and 0 bases from J, the gap between germline ends came to 14 bases. Germline CDR1 reads SQVTM; CDR2 reads ANQGSEA. The CDR3 has 14 amino acids. The CDR3 coding sequence is TGCAGCGTGGAGGGACTTAGGATGAACACTGAAGCTTTCTTT. Its protein is CSVEGLRMNTEAFF.

This chain connects TRBV7-6 to TRBJ2-3, with TRBD1 matching over 7 bases. CDR1 SGHVS and CDR2 FNYEAQ come from the germline V gene. V lost 5 bases to trimming and J lost 1 base; unmatched junction nucleotides: 15. The CDR3 sequence is 18 residues long. The CDR3 here is CASSTGQEWGTGTDTQYF. The CDR3 region has the DNA TGTGCCAGCAGCACAGGACAGGAATGGGGGACCGGCACAGATACGCAGTATTTT. Together with reference TRBV7-6 and TRBJ2-3, the CDR3 gives the full variable domain: GAGVSQSPRYKVTKRGQDVALRCDPISGHVSLYWYRQALGQGPEFLTYFNYEAQQDKSGLPNDRFSAERPEGSISTLTIQRTEQRDSAMYRCASSTGQEWGTGTDTQYFGPGTRLTVL.

This clonotype has just a few counts. The V gene is TRBV15, the J gene TRBJ1-1; 8 nucleotides agree with TRBD1. Germline V gives CDR1 LNHNV, CDR2 YYDKDF (reference sequence). The CDR3 sequence is 15 residues long. V lost 1 base to trimming and J lost 1 base; unmatched junction nucleotides: 2. The CDR3 reads CATSRAGTGNTEAFF. The CDR3 DNA follows: TGTGCCACCAGCAGAGCCGGGACAGGGAACACTGAAGCTTTCTTT.

This clonotype was recorded at least ten times. The chain uses TRBV6-6 and TRBJ2-1, with D possibly TRBD1 on 6 matching bases. Looked up from germline, CDR1 is MNHNY and CDR2 is SVGAGI (reference sequence). This CDR3 is built from 16 residues. Trimming shortened V by 4 bases and J by 5 bases, and 18 bases separated the two germline ends. The CDR3 region has the DNA TGTGCCAGCAGTTTCGAACAGGGTCGGATCGACAATGAGCAGTTCTTC. Encoded protein: CASSFEQGRIDNEQFF.

V and J are TRBV3-1 and TRBJ2-5; D unclear. This CDR3 has 14 amino acids. V was clipped by 1 base and J by 2 bases, with 8 bases between them. Germline values: CDR1 LGHDT, CDR2 YNNKEL (reference sequence). This chain's CDR3 is CASSQASAQETQYF. DNA for the CDR3: TGTGCCAGCAGCCAAGCGTCGGCTCAAGAGACCCAGTACTTC.

The chain links TRBV7-2 to TRBJ2-3; D gene ambiguous. The last part of the DNA fits TRBJ1-5 better; the J call may be wrong. The CDR3 has 12 amino acids. CDR1 is SGHTA and CDR2 is FQGNSA in the germline V gene. In DNA form, the CDR3 reads TGTGCCAGCAGCTTAGCGGGAGATACGCAGCATTTT. This sequence encodes CASSLAGDTQHF.

This clonotype was recorded at least ten times. This chain uses TRBV4-2 with TRBJ2-3, with 11 bases matching TRBD2. Looked up from germline, CDR1 is LGHNA and CDR2 is YNFKEQ. The CDR3 consists of 17 residues. V gave up 2 bases and J gave up 2 bases; unmatched junction bases: 6. CDR3 protein: CASSQTLAGGSTDTQYF. The CDR3 bases are TGTGCCAGCAGCCAAACCCTAGCGGGGGGCTCCACAGATACGCAGTATTTT.

Regarding this clonotype: Just one base apart from a much larger clone, this may be a read error. The chain couples TRBV10-3 to TRBJ2-1; 7 nucleotides agree with TRBD1. The DNA end favors TRBJ2-7, so the J call may be wrong. Germline CDR1 and CDR2: ENHRY and SYGVKD. The CDR3 spans 12 residues. CDR3: CAIRGQYNEQYF. The CDR3 DNA follows: TGTGCCATCAGGGGACAGTACAATGAGCAGTACTTC.

This clonotype was recorded at least ten times. V usage is TRBV24-1 and J usage is TRBJ2-1; no reliable D call. Trimming removed 4 bases from V and 0 bases from J, with 9 bases in between. Germline V gene sequence: CDR1 KGHDR, CDR2 SFDVKD. The CDR3 is 15 residues long. CDR3 in amino acids: CATSDSWSSYNEQFF. DNA for the CDR3: TGTGCCACCAGTGACAGCTGGAGCTCCTACAATGAGCAGTTCTTC.

This chain links TRBV10-3 with TRBJ2-2; D could derive from TRBD1 or TRBD2 (5 bases each). This CDR3 is built from 14 residues. Germline CDR1 reads ENHRY; CDR2 reads SYGVKD. V lost 10 bases and J lost 1, with 13 bases in between. The CDR3 bases are TGTGCCAACGCCGGGACGGGGAACACCGGGGAGCTGTTTTTT. Its protein is CANAGTGNTGELFF.

This clonotype occurred many times. The chain uses TRBV29-1 and TRBJ2-1; D perhaps matches TRBD2 (5 bases). The V and J ends lost 0 bases and 4 bases respectively, with 13 bases between them. The CDR3 is 15 amino acids. Germline loops: CDR1 SQVTM, CDR2 ANQGSEA. DNA of the CDR3: TGCAGCGTTGAAGATCCGCCTAGCCTTTACAATGAGCAGTTCTTC. Residues: CSVEDPPSLYNEQFF.

The chain recombines TRBV4-1 with TRBJ2-7; D not resolved. Germline V gene lookup returns CDR1 MGHRA and CDR2 YSYEKL. With 1 base removed from V and 7 bases from J, the gap between germline ends came to 14 bases. The CDR3 length is 14 residues. This CDR3 is CASSQGDLGLEQYF. In DNA form, the CDR3 reads TGCGCCAGCAGCCAAGGGGATCTAGGGTTGGAGCAGTACTTC.

Only a few counts were recorded for this clonotype. The CDR3 DNA reads TGTGCCAGCAGAACCGGGACTCTCCTCGAGCAGTACTTC. It is translated as CASRTGTLLEQYF. This chain connects TRBV27 to TRBJ2-7; D possibly corresponds to TRBD2 (6 bases). V lost 6 bases and J 6 bases, leaving 15 bases between the germline ends. The CDR3 sequence is 13 residues long. Germline CDR1 reads MNHEY; CDR2 reads SMNVEV (reference sequence).

The V gene is TRBV18, the J gene TRBJ1-1; D unclear. Deletions cut 0 bases from V and 5 bases from J, with 10 bases between. The germline CDR1 and CDR2 sequences are KGHSH and LQKENI. The CDR3 is 14 residues long. CDR3 DNA: TGTGCCAGCTCACCACCATACCTACAGACTGAAGCTTTCTTT. This encodes CASSPPYLQTEAFF.

This clonotype has ten or more counts. This chain links TRBV5-5 with TRBJ1-2; D is uncertain. The V and J ends lost 6 bases and 2 bases respectively, with 14 bases between them. This CDR3 spans 14 amino acids. The V gene's germline CDR1 is SGHKS and CDR2 YYEKEE (reference sequence). This CDR3 is CASTVGGLNYGYTF. The CDR3 coding sequence is TGTGCCAGCACCGTAGGAGGGCTAAACTATGGCTACACCTTC.

This clonotype was seen repeatedly, ten times or more. The V call is TRBV5-4, the J call TRBJ2-1; tentatively, D is TRBD2 (5 bases). The CDR3 runs 11 residues. With 7 bases removed from V and 7 bases from J, the gap between germline ends came to 9 bases. Germline CDR1 is SGHNT and CDR2 is YYREEE (reference sequence). CDR3 bases: TGTGCCAGCCGACGGGAAAATGAGCAGTTCTTC. Protein sequence: CASRRENEQFF. The full variable domain, with the rest looked up from reference TRBV5-4 and TRBJ2-1, is ETGVTQSPTHLIKTRGQQVTLRCSSQSGHNTVSWYQQALGQGPQFIFQYYREEENGRGNFPPRFSGLQFPNYSSELNVNALELDDSALYLCASRRENEQFFGPGTRLTVL.

Many counts were recorded for this clonotype. V and J are TRBV29-1 and TRBJ2-5; D tentatively fits TRBD1 or TRBD2 (5 bases each). Germline values: CDR1 SQVTM, CDR2 ANQGSEA. The CDR3 totals 11 residues. CDR3 amino acids: CSSGHQETQYF. The CDR3 DNA follows: TGCAGTTCGGGGCACCAAGAGACCCAGTACTTC.